Listed below are T cell receptor beta chains from one sample, sequenced in a study of blood T cell repertoires in COVID-19. Profiled with immunoSEQ multiplex PCR; TCRdb holds only in-frame clones, not every one. This table holds about 380,000 clones, more than 75% found once. Sequencing was carried out using PBMCs or T cells enriched from blood (not recorded which). These receptors were taken from a woman under 30 who had recovered from COVID-19. Both conserved end residues are part of each CDR3. Fields, in order: clone size, J gene, V gene, D gene, CDR3 protein, CDR3 DNA. The D gene is left open where the match is weak. The listing skips clone size in some rows; elsewhere it reads once, few, many or a size class.

-	TRBJ1-1	TRBV11-2	-	CASSRRGRNTEAFF	TGTGCCAGCAGCCGCCGGGGTAGGAACACTGAAGCTTTCTTT
-	TRBJ2-1	TRBV6-4	-	CASSTNPGLSANEQFF	TGTGCCAGCAGTACCAACCCTGGACTATCCGCCAATGAGCAGTTCTTC
-	TRBJ2-7	TRBV4-1	-	CASSQLPAIQKGGEQYF	TGCGCCAGCAGCCAACTACCAGCGATCCAAAAAGGGGGCGAGCAGTACTTC
-	TRBJ2-1	TRBV7-8	TRBD2	CASSPTSGGYNEQFF	TGTGCCAGCAGCCCAACTAGCGGGGGGTACAATGAGCAGTTCTTC
-	TRBJ1-5	TRBV19	-	CASSPVGRGGNQPQHF	TGTGCCAGTAGCCCCGTGGGCCGGGGGGGCAATCAGCCCCAGCATTTT
-	TRBJ2-3	TRBV19	TRBD1	CASSDRQGDTQYF	TGTGCCAGTAGTGATCGACAGGGAGATACGCAGTATTTT
-	TRBJ1-4	TRBV18	TRBD1	CASSPRGDSSNEKLFF	TGTGCCAGCTCACCAAGGGGGGACAGTTCAAATGAAAAACTGTTTTTT
few	TRBJ1-5	TRBV10-3	-	CAISERGGTSQPQHF	TGTGCCATCAGTGAGCGGGGCGGGACCAGTCAGCCCCAGCATTTT
-	TRBJ1-5	TRBV27	TRBD1	CASSLKGALPGAGNQPQHF	TGTGCCAGCAGTTTAAAGGGGGCTTTACCCGGAGCCGGCAATCAGCCCCAGCATTTT
once	TRBJ1-1	TRBV5-1	TRBD1	CASSYWDSQVDTEAFF	TGCGCCAGCAGCTACTGGGACAGCCAGGTGGACACTGAAGCTTTCTTT
-	TRBJ1-1	TRBV15	TRBD1	CATSREPQGARATEAFF	TGTGCCACCAGCAGAGAGCCCCAGGGGGCCCGGGCCACTGAAGCTTTCTTT
-	TRBJ1-5	TRBV7-9	-	CASSSSRDYSNQPQHF	TGTGCCAGCAGTTCTTCCAGGGACTATAGCAATCAGCCCCAGCATTTT
-	TRBJ2-5	TRBV7-3	TRBD2	CASSLISGGPETQYF	TGTGCCAGCAGCTTAATAAGCGGGGGTCCAGAGACCCAGTACTTC
-	TRBJ2-5	TRBV3-1/TRBV3-2	TRBD1	CASSQRDRGRRETQYF	TGTGCCAGCAGCCAAAGGGACAGGGGAAGACGGGAGACCCAGTACTTC
-	TRBJ2-3	TRBV9	-	CASSYSSYTDTQYF	TGTGCCAGCAGCTATTCTAGCTACACAGATACGCAGTATTTT
-	TRBJ2-2	TRBV7-3	TRBD1	CASSLGTVTGELFF	TGTGCCAGCAGCTTAGGGACAGTCACCGGGGAGCTGTTTTTT
-	TRBJ2-7	TRBV27	TRBD1	CASSSNRDRASYEQYF	TGTGCCAGCAGTTCTAACCGGGACAGGGCCTCCTACGAGCAGTACTTC
-	TRBJ1-2	TRBV6-5	TRBD1	CASSYGGQYYGYTF	TGTGCCAGCAGCTACGGGGGACAGTACTATGGCTACACCTTC
-	TRBJ2-3	TRBV27	TRBD2	CASSLVLAGRDTQYF	TGTGCCAGCAGTTTAGTGCTAGCGGGGAGGGATACGCAGTATTTT
once	TRBJ1-5	TRBV7-9	-	CASSFDGQDQPQHF	TGTGCCAGCAGCTTCGATGGGCAGGATCAGCCCCAGCATTTT
once	TRBJ2-3	TRBV24-1	-	CATSDGMGLRADTQYF	TGTGCCACCAGTGATGGGATGGGGCTTAGGGCAGATACGCAGTATTTT
-	TRBJ2-2	TRBV27	TRBD1	CASSRSTPQGANTGELFF	TGTGCCAGCAGTCGGAGTACCCCGCAGGGGGCAAACACCGGGGAGCTGTTTTTT
-	TRBJ2-3	TRBV24-1	TRBD1	CATSDSPGQGFTDTQYF	TGTGCCACCAGTGATTCCCCCGGACAGGGCTTCACAGATACGCAGTATTTT
-	TRBJ2-2	TRBV19	TRBD1	CASRDPLRGPNTGELFF	TGTGCCAGTAGGGACCCACTCAGGGGGCCGAACACCGGGGAGCTGTTTTTT
-	TRBJ2-2	TRBV7-7	-	CASSLGRLVLTGELFF	TGTGCTAGCAGCTTAGGGCGACTAGTTTTAACCGGGGAGCTGTTTTTT
-	TRBJ1-2	TRBV28	-	CASSLGTRGYGYTF	TGTGCCAGCAGTTTAGGGACGCGGGGCTATGGCTACACCTTC
-	TRBJ1-3	TRBV30	-	CAWSGGVSSGNTIYF	TGTGCCTGGTCCGGGGGGGTCAGCTCTGGAAACACCATATATTTT
-	TRBJ2-1	TRBV6-1	TRBD2	CASSVGLAGRTYNEQFF	TGTGCCAGCAGTGTTGGACTAGCGGGGCGCACCTACAATGAGCAGTTCTTC
-	TRBJ1-3	TRBV24-1	-	CATSDHSGNTIYF	TGTGCCACCAGTGACCACTCTGGAAACACCATATATTTT
-	TRBJ2-3	TRBV19	TRBD1	CASETTWDRWERGTDTQYF	TGTGCCAGCGAAACAACCTGGGACAGGTGGGAGAGGGGCACAGATACGCAGTATTTT
once	TRBJ1-3	TRBV4-3	-	CASSQDGRGYGNTIYF	TGCGCCAGCAGCCAAGATGGCAGGGGTTATGGAAACACCATATATTTT